Below, 17 T cell receptor beta chains from the same sample are listed, as sequenced in a study of response to subunit inactivated influenza vaccine. TCRdb reanalysed the RT-PCR reads using MiXCR and keeps one entry per CDR3 protein. The data hold 550,000 to 800,000 distinct CDR3 sequences, with about 14% observed a single time. The sequencing used PBMCs from blood, collected 14 to 15 days before vaccination. The receptor set was obtained from a man between 50 and 59 years old who received an inactivated influenza vaccine.

In its sample, this clonotype was seen a few times. J is TRBJ2-5 and V is TRBV20-1, with D possibly TRBD1 on 5 matching bases. V shed 2 bases and J shed 7 bases, with 11 bases lying between them. The CDR3 consists of 12 residues. Germline V CDR1 and CDR2: DFQATT, SNEGSKA (reference sequence). The CDR3: CSARKQETTQYF. The CDR3 nucleotides read TGCAGTGCTAGAAAACAGGAGACGACCCAGTACTTC.

This chain uses TRBV5-6 with TRBJ2-1, with D possibly TRBD1 on 5 matching bases. CDR1 and CDR2 (germline): SGHDT, YYEEEE. The CDR3 length is 12 residues. The V gene lost 5 bases and the J gene lost 11 bases, with 14 bases spanning the gap. The CDR3 DNA sequence: TGTGCCAGCAGACAGGCGCTCGGAAAGCAGTTCTTC. Translated: CASRQALGKQFF.

A few counts support this clonotype. The V call is TRBV7-9, the J call TRBJ2-5; D is unclear. The germline V and J ends were trimmed by 0 bases and 5 bases, with 13 bases remaining between them. This CDR3 contains 15 residues. Per germline, CDR1 SEHNR and CDR2 FQNEAQ (reference sequence). The CDR3 DNA reads TGTGCCAGCAGCTTAGCCGGGCCAAGCAGGGAGACCCAGTACTTC. Translating it yields CASSLAGPSRETQYF.

The rearrangement joins TRBV7-9 to TRBJ2-5; 8 bases match TRBD2. Trimming took 1 base from V and 1 from J; bases not matched to a gene: 5. Germline V gene data show CDR1 as SEHNR and CDR2 as FQNEAQ (reference sequence). This CDR3 is 16 amino acids long. The CDR3 bases are TGTGCCAGCAGCTTAGGAAGCGGGGGAGCCCAAGAGACCCAGTACTTC. This gives the protein CASSLGSGGAQETQYF.

The table lists this clonotype with a few counts. V gene TRBV11-2 combines with J gene TRBJ2-1, with D perhaps TRBD1 or TRBD2 (5 bases each). The germline gives CDR1 SGHAT, CDR2 FQNNGV. Trimming took 6 bases from V and 4 from J, leaving 19 bases between them. This CDR3 region has 16 residues. CDR3 sequence reads: CASRFQSGTVYNEQFF. The CDR3 region has the DNA TGTGCCAGCAGGTTCCAATCCGGGACGGTGTACAATGAGCAGTTCTTC.

The rearrangement links TRBV25-1 to TRBJ1-1, with 9 bases matching TRBD1. CDR3 length: 14 residues. Germline values: CDR1 MGHDK, CDR2 SYGVNS. The V segment lost 4 bases and the J segment 6 bases; nucleotides outside the gene matches: 6. The CDR3 DNA reads as TGTGCCAGCAGTGGGGTGGGGACAGGGTCTGAAGCTTTCTTT. It encodes CASSGVGTGSEAFF.

This clonotype was seen repeatedly, ten times or more. The V and J genes are TRBV12-3 or TRBV12-4 and TRBJ2-2; D is perhaps TRBD1 (5 bases). V was pared by 6 bases and J by 0 bases, with 11 bases between. This CDR3 region has 15 residues. DNA for the CDR3: TGTGCCAGCAGAAGAGACAGACCGAACACCGGGGAGCTGTTTTTT. Translating it yields CASRRDRPNTGELFF.

This clonotype appeared many times. CDR3 nucleotide sequence: TGTGCCACCAGCAGAGCCGTCGATCAGCCCCAGCATTTT. This codes for CATSRAVDQPQHF. This chain uses TRBV15 with TRBJ1-5; D is unclear. The germline gives CDR1 LNHNV, CDR2 YYDKDF (reference sequence). This CDR3 region has 13 residues. V was clipped by 1 base and J by 5 bases, with 6 bases between them.

This clonotype occurred a few times. The gene calls are TRBV27 and TRBJ1-6; D gene ambiguous. Germline values: CDR1 MNHEY, CDR2 SMNVEV (reference sequence). Trimming removed 7 bases from V and 14 bases from J, with 21 bases in between. CDR3 length: 14 residues. The CDR3 region is CASTSGSGRMALHF. The DNA of the CDR3 is TGTGCCAGCACCTCTGGTTCCGGGCGGATGGCCCTCCACTTT.

In its sample, this clonotype was seen a few times. V usage is TRBV20-1 and J usage is TRBJ1-6; TRBD1 might be the D (5 bases). CDR1 is DFQATT and CDR2 is SNEGSKA in the germline V gene (reference sequence). This CDR3 has 15 residues. V lost 4 bases and J lost 2, with 12 bases in between. The CDR3 DNA follows: TGCAGTGCTACAAGGGGCTCGGCCTATAATTCACCCCTCCACTTT. As protein: CSATRGSAYNSPLHF.

The chain combines TRBV7-9 with TRBJ2-1; D is unclear. Trimming took off 5 bases at V and 10 bases at J, with 9 bases between the two ends. This CDR3 contains 11 residues. Germline lookup yields CDR1 SEHNR and CDR2 FQNEAQ (reference sequence). The CDR3 bases are TGTGCCAGCAGCCGGGCCTGGGAGCAGTTCTTC. The encoded protein is CASSRAWEQFF.

This clonotype was counted between two and nine times. The rearrangement links TRBV12-3 or TRBV12-4 to TRBJ2-2; 8 bases are a match to TRBD1. The CDR3 runs to 15 residues. Unmatched junction bases numbered 9, after V lost 7 bases and J lost 5 bases. The CDR3 bases are TGTGCCAGCAATACGGGACAGGTGATGACCGGGGAGCTGTTTTTT. This translates into CASNTGQVMTGELFF.

The chain has TRBV11-2 and TRBJ1-3; 7 nucleotides align to TRBD1. CDR3 length: 15 amino acids. J lost 2 bases, V lost 4 bases, and 5 bases had no gene match. The germline gives CDR1 SGHAT, CDR2 FQNNGV. CDR3 coding DNA: TGTGCCAGCAGCTCCTCAGGGGGGCCTGGAAACACCATATATTTT. Encoded protein: CASSSSGGPGNTIYF.

This clonotype was counted a few times. The V call is TRBV2, the J call TRBJ2-2; TRBD2 aligns across 14 bases. The CDR3 consists of 15 residues. Trimming removed 8 bases from V and 6 bases from J; junction bases left unmatched: 5. From germline, CDR1 is SNHLY and CDR2 FYNNEI. The chain's CDR3 is CASRLTSGRAGELFF. For the CDR3, the DNA is TGTGCCAGCCGATTGACTAGCGGGAGGGCCGGGGAGCTGTTTTTT.

This clonotype has only a few counts. The J gene is TRBJ2-3, the V gene TRBV9; 8 bases map to TRBD2. The V gene end was trimmed by 4 bases and the J gene end by 4 bases; junction bases not matched to a gene: 8. CDR3 length: 15 amino acids. Germline V gene data show CDR1 as SGDLS and CDR2 as YYNGEE. As DNA, the CDR3 is TGTGCCAGCAGCTTCGGACTAGCAGTATCAGATACGCAGTATTTT. This codes for CASSFGLAVSDTQYF.

This clonotype was counted between two and nine times. V gene TRBV29-1 combines with J gene TRBJ2-1; TRBD2 is a possible D gene (6 bases). The V gene's germline CDR1 is SQVTM and CDR2 ANQGSEA. CDR3 size: 15 residues. Between the trimmed V and J ends, which lost 6 bases and 0 bases, there was a span of 15 bases. The CDR3 sequence: CSVARGASSYNEQFF. The CDR3 coding sequence is TGCAGCGTGGCGCGGGGTGCGAGCTCCTACAATGAGCAGTTCTTC.

This clonotype was counted between two and nine times. The chain has TRBV18 and TRBJ2-1; perhaps TRBD1 as D (6 bases). The CDR3 is 17 amino acids. V dropped 3 bases and J dropped 9 bases, with 24 bases sitting between them. CDR1 and CDR2 from the germline V gene are KGHSH and LQKENI. The CDR3, as DNA: TGTGCCAGCTCACCGGGGGTCTATTCAGGGGCAGTAGGTGAGCAGTTCTTC. This gives the protein CASSPGVYSGAVGEQFF. Using reference TRBV18 and TRBJ2-1 for the parts outside the CDR3, the full variable domain is NAGVMQNPRHLVRRRGQEARLRCSPMKGHSHVYWYRQLPEEGLKFMVYLQKENIIDESGMPKERFSAEFPKEGPSILRIQQVVRGDSAAYFCASSPGVYSGAVGEQFFGPGTRLTVL.